The clone carrying this TCR beta chain was seen many times. Its antigen remains unidentified. The data derive from a study of response to subunit inactivated influenza vaccine. Study-wide results and caveats: Few new T cells, the authors suggested, are recruited by each seasonal influenza vaccination.

Via MiXCR, TCRdb re-called the RT-PCR reads, giving one row per CDR3 protein. The profile covers about 160,000 distinct CDR3 sequences, with roughly a tenth appearing a single time and 9.5% to 15% taken by the ten largest. This CDR3 spans 16 amino acids. Germline CDR1 SGHDT, CDR2 YYEEEE. With 0 bases removed from V and 3 bases from J, the gap between germline ends came to 12 bases. The specimen comprised non-naive T cells sorted from PBMCs, sampled 35 to 45 days after vaccination. The TCR comes from a man over 45 who received an inactivated influenza vaccine. The V gene is TRBV5-6, the J gene TRBJ2-2; D gene unclear. The CDR3, as DNA: TGTGCCAGCAGCTTGGGACATCCTTGGGACACCGGGGAGCTGTTTTTT. It yields the protein CASSLGHPWDTGELFF.